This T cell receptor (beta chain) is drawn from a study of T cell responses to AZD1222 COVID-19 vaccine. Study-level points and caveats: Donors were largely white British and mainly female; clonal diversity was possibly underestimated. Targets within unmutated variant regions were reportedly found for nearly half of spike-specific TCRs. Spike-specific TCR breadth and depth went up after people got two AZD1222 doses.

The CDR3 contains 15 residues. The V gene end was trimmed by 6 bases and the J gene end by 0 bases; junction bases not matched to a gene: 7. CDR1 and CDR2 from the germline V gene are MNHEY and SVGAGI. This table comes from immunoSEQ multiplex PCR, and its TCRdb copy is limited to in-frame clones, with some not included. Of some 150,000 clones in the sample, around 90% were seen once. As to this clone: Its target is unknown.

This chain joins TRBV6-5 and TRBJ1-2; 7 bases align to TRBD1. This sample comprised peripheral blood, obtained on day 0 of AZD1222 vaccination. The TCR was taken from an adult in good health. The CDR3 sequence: CASRGDRASNYGYTF. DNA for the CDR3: TGTGCCAGCAGAGGAGACAGGGCCTCTAACTATGGCTACACCTTC.